The clone carrying this T cell receptor (beta chain) was counted between two and nine times. Its specificity is not known. An end of the junction does not agree with germline; a read error may underlie this. Making the TCR beta libraries involved quantitative 5'-RACE with molecular barcodes. TCRdb passed the 5' RACE reads through MiXCR, listing each CDR3 protein once. This table holds about 500,000 distinct CDR3 sequences, roughly 5.2% found once. The germline V gene has CDR1 SNHLY and CDR2 FYNNEI. The CDR3 covers 13 residues. The data stem from a study of CD8 T cells in ankylosing spondylitis. Study-level points and caveats: Earlier work had already found some motif variants in reactive arthritis synovial fluid and blood. Reported data indicate significant enrichment of disease-linked clones within matched ankylosing spondylitis synovial fluid. Ankylosing spondylitis blood appeared to carry a characteristic TCR beta motif of eight or nine highly homologous variants.

The source is a male donor with ankylosing spondylitis. Sample: blood, either unsorted or a sorted T cell fraction (not recorded which). The chain is built from TRBV2 and TRBJ1-1; 7 bases are shared with TRBD1. The CDR3 spells CASRETGNAEAFF. The CDR3 DNA reads TGTGCCAGCAGGGAGACAGGGAACGCTGAAGCTTTCTTT.